The 21 T cell receptor beta chains below all came from one sample that was sequenced in a study of blood T cell repertoires in COVID-19. Sequencing used immunoSEQ multiplex PCR; TCRdb keeps in-frame clones, though not all of them. The table has 140,000 to 150,000 clones, approximately 86% seen once. The source material was peripheral blood. These receptors were obtained from a woman in her 40s with active or convalescent COVID-19.

The rearrangement uses TRBV9 and TRBJ1-5; TRBD1 might be the D (5 bases). CDR3 length equals 17 residues. Trimming took 4 bases from V and 0 from J, leaving 17 bases between them. CDR1 is SGDLS and CDR2 is YYNGEE in the germline V gene. The CDR3 is CASSPHPTVTSNQPQHF. CDR3 bases: TGTGCCAGCAGCCCCCACCCGACAGTCACTAGCAATCAGCCCCAGCATTTT.

V is TRBV5-1 and J is TRBJ2-5; no firm D call. The CDR3 is 15 residues long. V was clipped by 4 bases and J by 2 bases, with 15 bases between them. Germline V CDR1 and CDR2: SGHRS, YFSETQ. CDR3 coding DNA: TGCGCCAGCAGCCCCCTTCCCCCTCTTCAAGAGACCCAGTACTTC. It yields the protein CASSPLPPLQETQYF.

This clone was found once. The chain employs TRBV5-1 and TRBJ2-2, with 13 bases fitting TRBD2. With V trimmed by 3 bases and J by 0 bases, 2 bases remained unmatched. Per germline, CDR1 SGHRS and CDR2 YFSETQ. This CDR3 is built from 17 residues. In nucleotides, the CDR3 is TGCGCCAGCAGCTGGACTAGCGGGAGTCCGAACACCGGGGAGCTGTTTTTT. It encodes CASSWTSGSPNTGELFF. The variable domain in full, completed from reference TRBV5-1 and TRBJ2-2, reads KAGVTQTPRYLIKTRGQQVTLSCSPISGHRSVSWYQQTPGQGLQFLFEYFSETQRNKGNFPGRFSGRQFSNSRSEMNVSTLELGDSALYLCASSWTSGSPNTGELFFGEGSRLTVL.

The CDR3 region has the DNA TGCGCCAGCAGCCAAGAAAGGAGGGTGTTGGGAAACACCATATATTTT. Translation: CASSQERRVLGNTIYF. The V gene is TRBV4-3, the J gene TRBJ1-3; D remains unclear. V lost 0 bases and J lost 4, with 13 bases in between. CDR1 LGHNA and CDR2 YSLEER come from the germline V gene. The CDR3 is 16 residues long.

The rearrangement uses TRBV5-1 and TRBJ1-3; the D gene is possibly TRBD1 (6 bases). The CDR3 consists of 16 residues. Between the trimmed V and J ends, which lost 0 bases and 4 bases, there was a span of 14 bases. Per germline, CDR1 SGHRS and CDR2 YFSETQ. Here the CDR3 DNA reads TGCGCCAGCAGCTTGGCCTGGGGGCTGGAGGGAAACACCATATATTTT. Its protein product is CASSLAWGLEGNTIYF.

This chain uses TRBV6-2 or TRBV6-3 with TRBJ2-7; D remains ambiguous. V lost 4 bases, J lost 3 bases, and 7 bases lay in between. The CDR3 spans 12 residues. CDR1 and CDR2 from the germline V gene are MNHEY and SVGEGT. The CDR3 protein is CASSSQFYEQYF. In DNA, the CDR3 is TGTGCCAGCAGTTCTCAGTTCTACGAGCAGTACTTC.

J is TRBJ2-5 and V is TRBV5-1; 11 bases align to TRBD2. CDR3 size: 15 residues. With 4 bases clipped from V and 2 bases from J, the junction kept 4 bases outside the gene matches. Germline assignment: CDR1 SGHRS and CDR2 YFSETQ. DNA of the CDR3: TGCGCCAGCAGCCGGTTAGCGGGAGGGCAAGAGACCCAGTACTTC. Translated, it gives CASSRLAGGQETQYF.

This chain uses TRBV19 with TRBJ2-2, with D possibly matching TRBD1 (5 bases). The germline V and J ends were trimmed by 7 bases and 5 bases, with 17 bases remaining between them. CDR3 length: 15 residues. Germline CDR1 LNHDA, CDR2 SQIVND (reference sequence). CDR3 in DNA: TGTGCCAGTACCATGGGGCGCCGGGTAACCGGGGAGCTGTTTTTT. Translated: CASTMGRRVTGELFF.

V is TRBV7-2 and J is TRBJ2-3; possible D gene TRBD1, 6 bases. Trimming took 3 bases from V and 4 from J, leaving 8 bases between them. CDR1 is SGHTA, CDR2 FQGNSA, per germline. The CDR3 length is 13 residues. The CDR3 DNA is TGTGCCAGCAGCTTTAGGGGGTCAGATACGCAGTATTTT. This sequence encodes CASSFRGSDTQYF.

The chain couples TRBV5-1 to TRBJ1-2; the D gene is possibly TRBD1 (5 bases). Trimming pared 4 bases from V and 1 base from J, leaving 14 bases between. The CDR3 is 15 amino acids. Germline V gene sequence: CDR1 SGHRS, CDR2 YFSETQ. The CDR3 nucleotides read TGCGCCAGCAGCCCGGGGGACGGAGGTAACTATGGCTACACCTTC. Protein product: CASSPGDGGNYGYTF.

The chain is built from TRBV27 and TRBJ1-2, with D maybe TRBD1 (6 bases). Between the trimmed V and J ends, which lost 3 bases and 8 bases, there was a span of 16 bases. Per the germline V gene, CDR1 is MNHEY and CDR2 is SMNVEV (reference sequence). The CDR3 length is 14 residues. DNA for the CDR3: TGTGCCAGCAGTTTGCGGGGGGCGCCAGAAGGCTACACCTTC. It is translated as CASSLRGAPEGYTF.

The chain recombines TRBV11-3 with TRBJ2-1; unclear D gene. Trimming cost V 5 bases and J 2 bases, with 10 bases left between them. The CDR3 is 14 residues long. Germline lookup yields CDR1 SGHNT and CDR2 YENEEA. CDR3 residues: CASSPGQTYNEQFF. DNA of the CDR3: TGTGCCAGCAGCCCAGGCCAGACCTACAATGAGCAGTTCTTC. The whole variable domain, remainder taken from reference TRBV11-3 and TRBJ2-1, is EAGVVQSPRYKIIEKKQPVAFWCNPISGHNTLYWYLQNLGQGPELLIRYENEEAVDDSQLPKDRFSAERLKGVDSTLKIQPAELGDSAVYLCASSPGQTYNEQFFGPGTRLTVL.

The chain has TRBV28 and TRBJ2-7, with a possible D match to TRBD1 (5 bases). Germline V CDR1 and CDR2: MDHEN, SYDVKM. The CDR3 length is 14 residues. The V end was cut by 0 bases, the J end by 3 bases, with 9 bases between. The CDR3 nucleotides read TGTGCCAGCAGTTTATGGGGGCAGGTCTACGAGCAGTACTTC. Amino acid sequence: CASSLWGQVYEQYF. Complete variable domain (other parts from reference TRBV28 and TRBJ2-7): DVKVTQSSRYLVKRTGEKVFLECVQDMDHENMFWYRQDPGLGLRLIYFSYDVKMKEKGDIPEGYSVSREKKERFSLILESASTNQTSMYLCASSLWGQVYEQYFGPGTRLTVT.

V usage is TRBV6-2 or TRBV6-3 and J usage is TRBJ2-5; 8 bases agree with TRBD2. In germline, CDR1 is MNHEY, CDR2 SVGEGT. This CDR3 comprises 16 residues. V trimming: 4 bases; J trimming: 4 bases; junction bases outside the gene matches: 11. CDR3 region: CASSSRRTGTRETQYF. The CDR3 bases are TGTGCCAGCAGTTCCCGAAGGACCGGGACTAGAGAGACCCAGTACTTC.

V is TRBV14 and J is TRBJ1-3; D unclear. Germline CDR1 reads SGHDN; CDR2 reads FVKESK. The CDR3 runs to 13 residues. V was trimmed by 8 bases and J by 4 bases, leaving 12 bases between them. CDR3 DNA sequence: TGTGCCAGCTCTAGGCAAGCGGGAAACACCATATATTTT. Amino acids: CASSRQAGNTIYF.

This chain links TRBV6-4 with TRBJ2-3; perhaps TRBD2 as D (6 bases). Trimming left V 4 bases short and J 4 bases short, with 9 bases between. The CDR3 spans 13 residues. The germline V gene encodes CDR1 MRHNA and CDR2 SNTAGT. The CDR3 loop is CASSAGEADTQYF. For the CDR3, the DNA is TGTGCCAGCAGTGCGGGGGAGGCAGATACGCAGTATTTT.

The chain combines TRBV3-1 (or the pseudogene TRBV3-2) with TRBJ2-5; 9 bases align to TRBD1. V gave up 3 bases and J gave up 9 bases; unmatched junction bases: 11. Looked up from germline, CDR1 is LGHDT and CDR2 is YNNKEL (reference sequence). The CDR3 contains 15 residues. In DNA, the CDR3 is TGTGCCAGCAGCCAGGGGACAGGGCCTCGAGTTTCCCAGTACTTC. Residues: CASSQGTGPRVSQYF.

The chain joins TRBV2 to TRBJ1-5; 9 nucleotides match TRBD1. The CDR3 consists of 14 residues. The ends lost 7 bases at V and 5 bases at J; junction bases unmatched: 6. Per germline, CDR1 SNHLY and CDR2 FYNNEI. The CDR3 DNA follows: TGTGCCAGCACCCCCCGACAGGGGGATCAGCCCCAGCATTTT. This translates into CASTPRQGDQPQHF.

For the CDR3, the DNA is TGCAGCGTCGACGGGGACAGGGGTGGCGAAAAACTGTTTTTT. It codes for CSVDGDRGGEKLFF. This chain links TRBV29-1 with TRBJ1-4; TRBD1 aligns across 10 bases. The CDR3 is 14 residues long. CDR1 and CDR2 (germline): SQVTM, ANQGSEA. Germline trimming cut 6 bases from V and 8 bases from J; bases unmatched to any gene: 9. The full variable domain, its missing parts supplied by reference TRBV29-1 and TRBJ1-4, is SAVISQKPSRDICQRGTSLTIQCQVDSQVTMMFWYRQQPGQSLTLIATANQGSEATYESGFVIDKFPISRPNLTFSTLTVSNMSPEDSSIYLCSVDGDRGGEKLFFGSGTQLSVL.

V gene TRBV2 combines with J gene TRBJ1-1; D perhaps matches TRBD1 (5 bases). The length of the CDR3 is 14 residues. Germline V CDR1 and CDR2: SNHLY, FYNNEI. The germline V and J ends were trimmed by 7 bases and 1 base, with 13 bases remaining between them. The DNA of the CDR3 is TGTGCCAGCATGGCAGGGTTTCGGAACACTGAAGCTTTCTTT. This gives the protein CASMAGFRNTEAFF.

This rearrangement joins TRBV12-5 to TRBJ1-1; no firm D call. Germline CDR1 and CDR2: LGHNT and FRNRAP. V lost 2 bases and J 1 base, leaving 5 bases between the germline ends. The CDR3 is 13 residues long. Here the CDR3 DNA reads TGTGCTAGTGGTTTGAGCGGGAACACTGAAGCTTTCTTT. Translating gives CASGLSGNTEAFF. Together with reference TRBV12-5 and TRBJ1-1, the CDR3 gives the full variable domain: DARVTQTPRHKVTEMGQEVTMRCQPILGHNTVFWYRQTMMQGLELLAYFRNRAPLDDSGMPKDRFSAEMPDATLATLKIQPSEPRDSAVYFCASGLSGNTEAFFGQGTRLTVV.